Following are 27 T cell receptor beta chains from one sample sequenced in a study of OX40 agonist ivuxolimab in advanced cancers. Sequencing was performed with immunoSEQ multiplex PCR; in TCRdb, only in-frame clones are kept and a portion is missing. The table includes under 100,000 clones, approximately 87% detected once. The source was CD4+ or CD8+ T cells sorted from blood, collected in a trial of the OX40 agonist ivuxolimab. These receptors were obtained from an adult with an advanced solid tumor such as melanoma, head and neck, liver or kidney cancer.

The rearrangement uses TRBV5-1 and TRBJ2-7, with 10 bases fitting TRBD1. The CDR3 extends over 13 amino acids. CDR1 and CDR2 (germline): SGHRS, YFSETQ. J lost 5 bases, V lost 4 bases, and 3 bases had no gene match. The CDR3, as DNA: TGCGCCAGCAGCGCGGGACAGGGGAACGAGCAGTACTTC. Translating gives CASSAGQGNEQYF.

V and J are TRBV19 and TRBJ2-1; 7 bases match TRBD1. CDR3 length: 14 amino acids. V shed 4 bases and J 3 bases; nucleotides not matched to a gene: 3. CDR1 and CDR2 from the germline V gene are LNHDA and SQIVND (reference sequence). CDR3 DNA: TGTGCCAGTAGTACCGGGACAGACTACAATGAGCAGTTCTTC. Amino acid sequence: CASSTGTDYNEQFF.

The V and J genes are TRBV5-1 and TRBJ2-7, with D possibly being TRBD1 (5 bases). Trimming left V 4 bases short and J 2 bases short, with 16 bases between. This CDR3 has 15 amino acids. CDR1 and CDR2 from the germline V gene are SGHRS and YFSETQ. CDR3 amino acids: CASSPTASQTYEQYF. The CDR3 nucleotides read TGCGCCAGCAGCCCGACAGCATCACAAACCTACGAGCAGTACTTC.

The chain couples TRBV6-1 to TRBJ1-1, with a possible D match to TRBD1 (5 bases). Trimming removed 1 base at V and 2 bases at J, with 8 bases between. CDR1 and CDR2 from the germline V gene are MNHNS and SASEGT. This CDR3 comprises 14 residues. The DNA of the CDR3 is TGTGCCAGCAGTGAAGGGGGGATTAACACTGAAGCTTTCTTT. Residues: CASSEGGINTEAFF.

This chain uses TRBV5-4 with TRBJ2-5; 8 positions agree with TRBD1. From germline, CDR1 is SGHNT and CDR2 YYREEE (reference sequence). The CDR3 runs to 15 residues. V was pared by 4 bases and J by 5 bases, with 10 bases of the junction left unmatched. The CDR3 DNA is TGTGCCAGCAGCGGGCGGACAGGGTCAACGGAGACCCAGTACTTC. It is translated as CASSGRTGSTETQYF.

The gene calls are TRBV10-3 and TRBJ1-5, with a weak D call TRBD1 (6 bases). V was trimmed by 0 bases and J by 2 bases, leaving 11 bases between them. The CDR3 is 16 residues long. Germline lookup yields CDR1 ENHRY and CDR2 SYGVKD. CDR3 nucleotides: TGTGCCATCAGTGAGTCCGGCAGGGGAGGCAATCAGCCCCAGCATTTT. It translates to CAISESGRGGNQPQHF.

The V and J genes are TRBV6-5 and TRBJ1-1; a weak D match, TRBD1 (6 bases). V lost 3 bases and J lost 0, with 11 bases in between. The CDR3 contains 15 residues. Germline V gives CDR1 MNHEY, CDR2 SVGAGI. The CDR3 sequence is CASSYGGLVNTEAFF. The CDR3 DNA follows: TGTGCCAGCAGTTATGGGGGCCTCGTGAACACTGAAGCTTTCTTT.

This chain links TRBV7-2 with TRBJ1-4; 9 positions agree with TRBD1. Unmatched junction bases numbered 10, after V lost 5 bases and J lost 12 bases. CDR3 length equals 14 residues. The germline V gene encodes CDR1 SGHTA and CDR2 FQGNSA. CDR3 loop: CASSLQGAMPELFF. The CDR3 DNA reads as TGTGCCAGCAGCCTACAGGGGGCAATGCCCGAACTGTTTTTT.

This chain joins TRBV18 and TRBJ2-5, with 8 positions matching TRBD1. The CDR3 contains 18 residues. After removal of 3 bases from V and 0 bases from J, the junction contained 12 bases not matched to a gene. Germline-derived CDR1 and CDR2 are KGHSH and LQKENI. The CDR3 loop reads CASSPLGQATLHQETQYF. The CDR3 bases are TGTGCCAGCTCACCCTTGGGACAGGCCACCCTACACCAAGAGACCCAGTACTTC.

The gene calls are TRBV6-6 and TRBJ2-3; unclear D gene. This CDR3 has 13 amino acids. Germline V CDR1 and CDR2: MNHNY, SVGAGI (reference sequence). V dropped 3 bases and J dropped 3 bases, with 7 bases sitting between them. CDR3: CASSYWQTDTQYF. The CDR3 DNA follows: TGTGCCAGCAGTTATTGGCAGACAGATACGCAGTATTTT.

The chain recombines TRBV10-3 with TRBJ2-7, with 8 bases aligning to TRBD2. Germline CDR1 reads ENHRY; CDR2 reads SYGVKD. The V segment lost 4 bases and the J segment 0 bases; nucleotides outside the gene matches: 14. The CDR3 loop spans 18 amino acids. CDR3 coding DNA: TGTGCCATCAGTGCAGGACTAGCCCTAAGGACGGGCTCCTACGAGCAGTACTTC. Residues: CAISAGLALRTGSYEQYF.

The chain recombines TRBV18 with TRBJ2-7; 8 bases are a match to TRBD1. Germline V CDR1 and CDR2: KGHSH, LQKENI. This CDR3 comprises 15 residues. V shed 4 bases and J 3 bases; nucleotides not matched to a gene: 8. The CDR3 region has the DNA TGTGCCAGCTCACTCGGGACAGGTATAAACTACGAGCAGTACTTC. Protein: CASSLGTGINYEQYF. The full variable domain, its missing parts supplied by reference TRBV18 and TRBJ2-7, is NAGVMQNPRHLVRRRGQEARLRCSPMKGHSHVYWYRQLPEEGLKFMVYLQKENIIDESGMPKERFSAEFPKEGPSILRIQQVVRGDSAAYFCASSLGTGINYEQYFGPGTRLTVT.

The CDR3 coding sequence is TGTGCCAGCACGTGGCGGGGGAATGTAGATACGCAGTATTTT. Amino acid sequence: CASTWRGNVDTQYF. V usage is TRBV2 and J usage is TRBJ2-3; 7 nucleotides agree with TRBD2. This CDR3 has 14 amino acids. J lost 5 bases, V lost 7 bases, and 9 bases had no gene match. CDR1 is SNHLY and CDR2 is FYNNEI in the germline V gene.

The rearrangement uses TRBV6-5 and TRBJ2-2; D is unclear. From germline, CDR1 is MNHEY and CDR2 SVGAGI. This CDR3 is 12 amino acids long. V was clipped by 4 bases and J by 4 bases, with 4 bases between them. The CDR3 coding sequence is TGTGCCAGCAGTTCTCGCACCGGGGAGCTGTTTTTT. This encodes CASSSRTGELFF.

The chain combines TRBV11-1 with TRBJ1-2, with no clear D. The V and J ends lost 5 bases and 2 bases respectively, with 9 bases between them. Germline V gene sequence: CDR1 SGHAT, CDR2 FQDESV (reference sequence). The CDR3 spans 13 residues. The CDR3 protein is CASSREVNYGYTF. CDR3 sequence (DNA): TGTGCCAGCAGCCGCGAAGTAAACTATGGCTACACCTTC.

This clone was observed a few times. The chain combines TRBV5-1 with TRBJ1-2, with 7 positions matching TRBD1. CDR1 and CDR2 (germline): SGHRS, YFSETQ. After removal of 0 bases from V and 10 bases from J, the junction contained 6 bases not matched to a gene. The CDR3 loop spans 13 amino acids. Here the CDR3 reads CASSLGQGEDYTF. In DNA form, the CDR3 reads TGCGCCAGCAGCTTGGGACAGGGCGAGGACTACACCTTC.

The table lists this clone with a few counts. The rearrangement uses TRBV27 and TRBJ2-5; 10 positions agree with TRBD1. Germline CDR1 and CDR2: MNHEY and SMNVEV (reference sequence). V was clipped by 6 bases and J by 7 bases; unmatched bases: 8. The CDR3 is 14 residues long. The CDR3 DNA follows: TGTGCCAGCAGGGGAACGGGACAGGGGCGGACCCAGTACTTC. Amino acid sequence: CASRGTGQGRTQYF.

This clone was seen a single time. The CDR3 spells CASSPVDRVYEQYF. In DNA, the CDR3 is TGTGCCAGCAGCCCGGTGGACAGGGTCTACGAGCAGTACTTC. The V gene is TRBV5-4, the J gene TRBJ2-7; 8 nucleotides match TRBD1. Trimming cost V 4 bases and J 3 bases; bases outside gene matches: 6. The germline V gene encodes CDR1 SGHNT and CDR2 YYREEE (reference sequence). The CDR3 runs to 14 residues.

The chain recombines TRBV11-3 with TRBJ2-1, with no clear D. The germline CDR1 and CDR2 sequences are SGHNT and YENEEA. Trimming stripped 6 bases from V and 8 bases from J, with 20 bases between. This CDR3 comprises 15 residues. The CDR3 DNA follows: TGTGCCAGCAGTATCGACGGACGGGCCTGGGATGAGCAGTTCTTC. Protein product: CASSIDGRAWDEQFF.

The chain combines TRBV12-5 with TRBJ2-5; TRBD1 is a possible D gene (5 bases). This CDR3 contains 13 residues. V was clipped by 5 bases and J by 5 bases, with 12 bases between them. Germline assignment: CDR1 LGHNT and CDR2 FRNRAP. This CDR3 is CASGLGVAETQYF. CDR3 nucleotide sequence: TGTGCTAGTGGTCTAGGGGTGGCGGAGACCCAGTACTTC. The whole variable domain, remainder taken from reference TRBV12-5 and TRBJ2-5, is DARVTQTPRHKVTEMGQEVTMRCQPILGHNTVFWYRQTMMQGLELLAYFRNRAPLDDSGMPKDRFSAEMPDATLATLKIQPSEPRDSAVYFCASGLGVAETQYFGPGTRLLVL.

The chain uses TRBV7-2 and TRBJ2-7; 11 bases match TRBD2. The junction had 13 bases not matched to a gene; V was cut back by 5 bases and J by 4 bases. CDR3 length: 17 amino acids. From germline, CDR1 is SGHTA and CDR2 FQGNSA. The CDR3 reads CASSQGVGSGGAYEQYF. CDR3 DNA sequence: TGTGCCAGCAGCCAGGGAGTGGGTAGCGGGGGGGCTTACGAGCAGTACTTC.

The chain employs TRBV5-1 and TRBJ2-5; 11 positions agree with TRBD1. The CDR3 spans 16 residues. Germline trimming cut 4 bases from V and 3 bases from J; bases unmatched to any gene: 8. CDR1 and CDR2 (germline): SGHRS, YFSETQ. The CDR3 sequence is CASSAGDRGAEETQYF. The CDR3, as DNA: TGCGCCAGCAGCGCGGGGGACAGGGGGGCGGAAGAGACCCAGTACTTC. The whole variable domain, remainder taken from reference TRBV5-1 and TRBJ2-5, is KAGVTQTPRYLIKTRGQQVTLSCSPISGHRSVSWYQQTPGQGLQFLFEYFSETQRNKGNFPGRFSGRQFSNSRSEMNVSTLELGDSALYLCASSAGDRGAEETQYFGPGTRLLVL.

The chain is built from TRBV7-8 and TRBJ2-7; 10 nucleotides line up with TRBD1. Germline V gives CDR1 SGHVS, CDR2 FQNEAQ. This CDR3 is built from 17 residues. Germline trimming cut 0 bases from V and 2 bases from J; bases unmatched to any gene: 7. The CDR3 nucleotides read TGTGCCAGCAGCTTAGCGACCGGGACAGGGGAGGCCTACGAGCAGTACTTC. The encoded protein is CASSLATGTGEAYEQYF.

V is TRBV11-2 and J is TRBJ2-3; D unclear. The CDR3 extends over 13 amino acids. Trimming removed 8 bases from V and 0 bases from J, with 9 bases in between. Germline V CDR1 and CDR2: SGHAT, FQNNGV. CDR3 residues: CASHAPSTDTQYF. The CDR3 DNA is TGTGCCAGCCACGCGCCGAGCACAGATACGCAGTATTTT. The whole variable domain, remainder taken from reference TRBV11-2 and TRBJ2-3, is EAGVAQSPRYKIIEKRQSVAFWCNPISGHATLYWYQQILGQGPKLLIQFQNNGVVDDSQLPKDRFSAERLKGVDSTLKIQPAKLEDSAVYLCASHAPSTDTQYFGPGTRLTVL.

V usage is TRBV5-1 and J usage is TRBJ2-7; D gene uncertain. This CDR3 has 15 amino acids. Germline loops: CDR1 SGHRS, CDR2 YFSETQ. V gave up 5 bases and J gave up 3 bases, with 18 bases separating them. The CDR3 sequence is CASRGSWVGGYEQYF. CDR3 DNA sequence: TGCGCCAGCAGGGGCAGTTGGGTTGGTGGCTACGAGCAGTACTTC.

This rearrangement joins TRBV4-2 to TRBJ2-7, with 7 bases aligning to TRBD2. Germline CDR1 LGHNA, CDR2 YNFKEQ. The J segment lost 3 bases and the V segment lost 0 bases, leaving 5 bases of the junction unmatched. The CDR3 runs to 15 residues. The CDR3 reads CASSQDRGGYYEQYF. The CDR3 nucleotides read TGTGCCAGCAGCCAAGATCGGGGAGGGTACTACGAGCAGTACTTC.

This clone turned up a few times. The rearrangement links TRBV7-2 to TRBJ2-7; D remains unclear. This CDR3 has 13 residues. The ends were cut back, 1 base at V and 9 bases at J, with 13 bases in the middle. CDR1 is SGHTA, CDR2 FQGNSA, per germline. The CDR3 DNA reads as TGTGCCAGCAGCTTAGGGCATGTCCGAAGGCAGTACTTC. Translating gives CASSLGHVRRQYF.